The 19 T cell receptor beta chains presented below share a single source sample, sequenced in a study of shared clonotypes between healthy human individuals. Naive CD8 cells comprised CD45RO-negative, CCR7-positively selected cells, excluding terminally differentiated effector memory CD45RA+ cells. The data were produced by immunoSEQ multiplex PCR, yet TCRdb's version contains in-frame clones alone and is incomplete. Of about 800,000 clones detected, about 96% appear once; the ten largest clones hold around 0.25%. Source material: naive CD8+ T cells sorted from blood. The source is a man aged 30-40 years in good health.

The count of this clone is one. CDR3 sequence: CASSEPDRTAGYEQYF. CDR3 coding DNA: TGCGCCAGCAGTGAACCCGACCGTACGGCTGGTTACGAGCAGTACTTC. The rearrangement joins TRBV10-1 to TRBJ2-7, with D hard to call. CDR1 and CDR2 (germline): WNHNN, SYGVQD (reference sequence). The V end lost 3 bases, the J end lost 4 bases, and 19 bases lay between the germline ends. This CDR3 region has 16 residues.

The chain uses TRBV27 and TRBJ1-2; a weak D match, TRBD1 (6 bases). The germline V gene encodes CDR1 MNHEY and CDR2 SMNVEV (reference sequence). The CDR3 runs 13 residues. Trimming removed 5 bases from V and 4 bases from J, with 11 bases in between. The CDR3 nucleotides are TGTGCCAGCAGTCAACAGGGAGCCTATGGCTACACCTTC. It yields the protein CASSQQGAYGYTF.

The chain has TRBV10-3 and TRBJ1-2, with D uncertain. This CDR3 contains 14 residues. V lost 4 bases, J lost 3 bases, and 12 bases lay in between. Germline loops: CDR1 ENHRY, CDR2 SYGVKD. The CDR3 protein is CAISVVKGDYGYTF. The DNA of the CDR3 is TGTGCCATCAGTGTGGTTAAGGGAGACTATGGCTACACCTTC.

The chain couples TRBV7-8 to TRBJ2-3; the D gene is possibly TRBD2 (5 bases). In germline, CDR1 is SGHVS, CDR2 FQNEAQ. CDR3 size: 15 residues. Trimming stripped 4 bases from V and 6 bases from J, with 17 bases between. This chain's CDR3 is CASSSLVGRVDTQYF. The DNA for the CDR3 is TGTGCCAGCAGCTCACTAGTGGGTCGGGTTGATACGCAGTATTTT.

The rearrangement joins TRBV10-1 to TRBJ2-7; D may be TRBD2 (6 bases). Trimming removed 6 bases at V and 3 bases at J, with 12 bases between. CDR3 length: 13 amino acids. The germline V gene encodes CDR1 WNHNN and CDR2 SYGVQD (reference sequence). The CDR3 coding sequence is TGCGCCAGCAGCGCGGGACCCCACTACGAGCAGTACTTC. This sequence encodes CASSAGPHYEQYF.

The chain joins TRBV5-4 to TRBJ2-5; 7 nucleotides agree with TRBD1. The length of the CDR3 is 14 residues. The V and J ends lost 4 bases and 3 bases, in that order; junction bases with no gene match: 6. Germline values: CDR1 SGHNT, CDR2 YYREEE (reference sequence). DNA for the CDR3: TGTGCCAGCAGCCCGGACAGGAATGAAGAGACCCAGTACTTC. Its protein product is CASSPDRNEETQYF.

The CDR3 loop is CASSTGFNQPQHF. CDR3 nucleotide sequence: TGTGCCAGCAGTACAGGGTTCAATCAGCCCCAGCATTTT. The genes are TRBV9 and TRBJ1-5; D possibly corresponds to TRBD1 (6 bases). CDR1 is SGDLS, CDR2 YYNGEE, per germline. The V gene lost 5 bases and the J gene lost 3 bases, with 9 bases spanning the gap. CDR3 size: 13 residues.

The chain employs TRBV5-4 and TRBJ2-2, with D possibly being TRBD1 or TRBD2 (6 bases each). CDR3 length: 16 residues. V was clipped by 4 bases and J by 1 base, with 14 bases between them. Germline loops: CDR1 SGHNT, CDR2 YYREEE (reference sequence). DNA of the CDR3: TGTGCCAGCAGCCTTAATGCGGGACAGAACACCGGGGAGCTGTTTTTT. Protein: CASSLNAGQNTGELFF.

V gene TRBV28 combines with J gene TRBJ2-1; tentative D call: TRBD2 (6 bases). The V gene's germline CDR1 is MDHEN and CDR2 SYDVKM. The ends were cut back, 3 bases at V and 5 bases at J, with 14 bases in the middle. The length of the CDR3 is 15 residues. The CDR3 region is CASSLPSVSNNEQFF. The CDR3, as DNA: TGTGCCAGCAGTTTGCCTAGCGTCTCTAACAATGAGCAGTTCTTC. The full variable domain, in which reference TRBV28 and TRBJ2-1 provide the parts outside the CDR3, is DVKVTQSSRYLVKRTGEKVFLECVQDMDHENMFWYRQDPGLGLRLIYFSYDVKMKEKGDIPEGYSVSREKKERFSLILESASTNQTSMYLCASSLPSVSNNEQFFGPGTRLTVL.

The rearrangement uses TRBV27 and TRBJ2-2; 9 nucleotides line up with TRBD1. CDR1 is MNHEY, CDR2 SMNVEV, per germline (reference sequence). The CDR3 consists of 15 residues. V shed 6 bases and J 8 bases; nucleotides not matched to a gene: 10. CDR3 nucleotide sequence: TGTGCCAGCAGCTCGGGACAGGGAGTTTTAGGGGAGCTGTTTTTT. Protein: CASSSGQGVLGELFF.

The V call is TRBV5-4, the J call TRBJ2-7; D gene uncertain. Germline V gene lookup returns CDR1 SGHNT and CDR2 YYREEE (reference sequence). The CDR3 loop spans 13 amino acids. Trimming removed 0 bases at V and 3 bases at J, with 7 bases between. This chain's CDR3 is CASSLDRSYEQYF. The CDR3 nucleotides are TGTGCCAGCAGCTTGGACAGAAGCTACGAGCAGTACTTC.

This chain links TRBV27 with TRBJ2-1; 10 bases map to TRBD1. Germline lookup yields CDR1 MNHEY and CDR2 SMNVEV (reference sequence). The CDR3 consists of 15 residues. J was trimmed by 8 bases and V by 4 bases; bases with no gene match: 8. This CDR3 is CASSSWDRGVDEQFF. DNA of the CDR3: TGTGCCAGCAGTTCGTGGGACAGGGGTGTCGATGAGCAGTTCTTC.

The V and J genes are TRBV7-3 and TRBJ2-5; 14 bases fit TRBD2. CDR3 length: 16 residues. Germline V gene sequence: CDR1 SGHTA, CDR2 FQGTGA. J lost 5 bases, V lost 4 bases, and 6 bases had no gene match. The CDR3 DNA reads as TGTGCCAGCAGCTCGGGACTAGCGGGAGATGGGGAGACCCAGTACTTC. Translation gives CASSSGLAGDGETQYF.

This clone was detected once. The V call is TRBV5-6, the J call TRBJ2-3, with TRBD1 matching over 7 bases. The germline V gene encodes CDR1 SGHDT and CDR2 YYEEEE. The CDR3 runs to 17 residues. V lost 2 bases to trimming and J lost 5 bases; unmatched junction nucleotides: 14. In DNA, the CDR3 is TGTGCCAGCAGCTTAGGACAGGACCTTAGCTGGAAAGATACGCAGTATTTT. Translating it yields CASSLGQDLSWKDTQYF.

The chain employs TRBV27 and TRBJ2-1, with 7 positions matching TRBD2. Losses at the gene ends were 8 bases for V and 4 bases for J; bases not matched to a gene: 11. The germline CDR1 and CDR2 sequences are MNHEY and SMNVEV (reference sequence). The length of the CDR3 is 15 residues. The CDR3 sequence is CASGILGEGYNEQFF. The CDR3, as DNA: TGTGCCAGCGGGATTTTGGGGGAGGGTTACAATGAGCAGTTCTTC.

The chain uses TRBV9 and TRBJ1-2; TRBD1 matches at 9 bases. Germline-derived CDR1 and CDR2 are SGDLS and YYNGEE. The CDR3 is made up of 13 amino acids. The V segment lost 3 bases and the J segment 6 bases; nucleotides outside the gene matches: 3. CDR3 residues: CASSATGGHGYTF. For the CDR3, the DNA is TGTGCCAGCAGCGCTACAGGGGGCCATGGCTACACCTTC.

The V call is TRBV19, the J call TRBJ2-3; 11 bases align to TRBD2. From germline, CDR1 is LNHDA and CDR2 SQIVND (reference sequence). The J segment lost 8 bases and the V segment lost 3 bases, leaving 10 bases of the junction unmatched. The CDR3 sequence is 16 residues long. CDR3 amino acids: CASSMGLAVTEGTQYF. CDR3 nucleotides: TGTGCCAGTAGTATGGGACTAGCGGTGACGGAGGGTACGCAGTATTTT.

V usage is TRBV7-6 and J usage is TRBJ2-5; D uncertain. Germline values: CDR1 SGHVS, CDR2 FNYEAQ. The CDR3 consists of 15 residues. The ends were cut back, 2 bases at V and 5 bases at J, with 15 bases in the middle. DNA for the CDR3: TGTGCCAGCAGCTTAAATCTCGGGCCGCGGGAGACCCAGTACTTC. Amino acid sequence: CASSLNLGPRETQYF.

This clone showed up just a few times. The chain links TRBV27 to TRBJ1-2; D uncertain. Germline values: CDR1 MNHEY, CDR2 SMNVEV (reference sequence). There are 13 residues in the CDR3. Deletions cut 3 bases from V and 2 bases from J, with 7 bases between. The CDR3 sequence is CASSLDGNYGYTF. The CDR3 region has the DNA TGTGCCAGCAGTTTGGACGGAAACTATGGCTACACCTTC.